Sequencing of this T cell receptor beta chain was carried out in a study of cytomegalovirus exposure and HLA in healthy donors. Study summary: Out of 398 genotyped donors, approximately 84% belonged to the Caucasian-associated ancestry cluster.

PCR used 60 Vbeta primers and 13 Jbeta primers. TCRdb's table, derived via immunoSEQ multiplex PCR, lists solely in-frame clones and lacks some. The sample lists some 170,000 clones; around 81% were seen once. The CDR3 consists of 13 residues. CDR1 is WSHSY, CDR2 SAAADI, per germline. The TCR comes from a woman in her 30s in good health and CMV-seronegative. This chain uses TRBV10-2 with TRBJ2-5; maybe TRBD1 (6 bases). The DNA end lines up better with TRBJ2-7; the J call may be wrong. Sequenced: PBMCs. The CDR3 reads CASRDQGSYEQYF. The CDR3 region has the DNA TGCGCCAGCAGAGATCAGGGGTCCTACGAGCAGTACTTC.